This T cell receptor beta chain comes out of a study of Graves' ophthalmopathy and Graves' hyperthyroidism. Study findings and constraints: Both an approximately 68% sensitivity and an approximately 76% specificity characterized the model's predictions of ophthalmopathy progression.

This clonotype was detected ten times or more. Its antigen is not identified. Other autoimmune diseases, uncontrolled infections, pregnancy or lactation led to the exclusion of patients. RNA transcripts provided the template for amplifying TCR beta CDR3 regions. Following a first-round RT-PCR that used HTBI primers, a second-round multiplex PCR was carried out. Using its own MiXCR run on the multiplex PCR reads, TCRdb lists one record per CDR3 protein. The data hold over a million distinct CDR3 sequences, with 36% observed a single time. V lost 0 bases and J lost 6, with 9 bases in between. The CDR3 is made up of 15 amino acids. CDR1 is SEHNR, CDR2 FQNEAQ, per germline (reference sequence).

The sample taken for sequencing was peripheral blood or thyroid tissue (not recorded which). This sequence was found in an adult man with Graves' hyperthyroidism. The chain links TRBV7-9 to TRBJ1-6; a possible D gene is TRBD1 (5 bases). CDR3 residues: CASSLARGVNSPLHF. CDR3 bases: TGTGCCAGCAGCTTAGCGCGGGGGGTTAATTCACCCCTCCACTTT.